The present T cell receptor (beta chain) was sequenced within a study of cytomegalovirus exposure and HLA in healthy donors. Points from the study as a whole: Sequencing had likely introduced a cluster of highly shared sequence variants as an artifact. Sequencing depth roughly uniform across donors was assumed in presence/absence analyses. Common viral pathogens (according to a later analysis) appeared linked to several of the most significant clusters. High sensitivity and specificity were reportedly achieved when the classifier diagnosed cytomegalovirus status.

It was with 60 Vbeta and 13 Jbeta primers that the PCR ran. Sequencing was performed with immunoSEQ multiplex PCR; in TCRdb, only in-frame clones are kept and a portion is missing. The profile shows 150,000 to 200,000 clones, nearly 80% of them singletons. Comments on this clone: Its antigen is as yet unknown.

The CDR3 has 15 residues. V lost 5 bases and J lost 0, with 13 bases in between. CDR1 and CDR2 (germline): PRHDT, FYEKMQ (reference sequence). This chain connects TRBV13 to TRBJ1-1, with D maybe TRBD1 (5 bases). This TCR was recovered from a woman aged 40 to 50 in good health and CMV-seronegative. The sample comprised PBMCs. This chain's CDR3 is CASSLRQSMNTEAFF. In DNA, the CDR3 is TGTGCCAGCAGCCTACGACAGAGCATGAACACTGAAGCTTTCTTT.